This T cell receptor (beta chain) was sequenced in a study of shared clonotypes between healthy human individuals. Findings and limits, study-wide: Clonotype sharing levels among donors were expected to vary with sequencing depth.

CD4+ cells yielded CD45RA+ naive and CD45RA-negative memory subsets. The length of the CDR3 is 15 residues. CDR1 is GTSNPN and CDR2 is SVGIG in the germline V gene (reference sequence). V lost 0 bases and J lost 5, with 13 bases in between. The protocol was immunoSEQ multiplex PCR, while the TCRdb copy is restricted to in-frame clones and leaves out a portion. Of 2,500,000 or so clones in the sample, 85% to 95% were seen once. This clone was seen only a few times. Its matching antigen is unknown. Sequencing was carried out using naive CD4+ T cells sorted from blood. Subset meaning: CD45RA+ positively selected. The receptor was derived from a young man in good health. The chain is built from TRBV30 and TRBJ1-4, with D maybe TRBD1 (5 bases). CDR3 sequence (DNA): TGTGCCTGGAGTGTTCCAGGGAGCAGCAATGAAAAACTGTTTTTT. Residues: CAWSVPGSSNEKLFF.